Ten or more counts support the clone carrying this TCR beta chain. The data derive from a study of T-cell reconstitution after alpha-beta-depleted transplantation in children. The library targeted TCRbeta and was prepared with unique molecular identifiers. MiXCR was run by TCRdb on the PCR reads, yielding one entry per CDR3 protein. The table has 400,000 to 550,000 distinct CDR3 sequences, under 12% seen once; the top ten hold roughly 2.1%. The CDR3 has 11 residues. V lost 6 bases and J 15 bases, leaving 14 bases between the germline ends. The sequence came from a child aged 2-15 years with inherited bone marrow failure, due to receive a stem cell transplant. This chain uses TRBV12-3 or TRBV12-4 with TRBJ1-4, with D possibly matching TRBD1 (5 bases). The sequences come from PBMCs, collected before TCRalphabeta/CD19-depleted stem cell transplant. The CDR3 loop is CASSTGTVVFF. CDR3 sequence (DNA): TGTGCCAGCAGCACCGGGACGGTGGTGTTTTTT.